Following are 23 T cell receptor beta chains from one sample sequenced in a study of shared clonotypes between healthy human individuals. Repertoires were generated with immunoSEQ multiplex PCR, while TCRdb's copy carries only in-frame clones and drops some. The table includes approximately 500,000 clones, 81% detected once. Specimen: PBMCs. These receptors all come from a woman between 35 and 50 years old in good health. Some clones in this sample may be carry-over from other donors' samples.

The chain is built from TRBV28 and TRBJ2-1, with a weak D call TRBD1 (7 bases). CDR3 length equals 17 residues. Germline CDR1 MDHEN, CDR2 SYDVKM. Trimming stripped 4 bases from V and 0 bases from J, with 16 bases between. CDR3 sequence: CASSSTRQGGSYNEQFF. The DNA for the CDR3 is TGTGCCAGCAGTTCGACACGACAGGGAGGCTCCTACAATGAGCAGTTCTTC.

Points on this clone: A far larger clone is one nucleotide away, so this likely arose from a read error. Other DNA sequences of this sample code for an identical CDR3. The genes are TRBV13 and TRBJ1-3; D remains unclear. The CDR3 runs to 16 residues. Germline assignment: CDR1 PRHDT and CDR2 FYEKMQ (reference sequence). The CDR3 DNA reads TGTGCCAGCAGCTGGTCCATGGACCGGAGTCGAAACACCATATATTTC. Its translation: CASSWSMDRSRNTIYF.

This sequence joins TRBV5-1 and TRBJ2-3, with D hard to call. The CDR3 runs to 17 residues. Germline CDR1 and CDR2: SGHRS and YFSETQ. Deletions cut 4 bases from V and 5 bases from J, with 23 bases between. This CDR3 reads CASSPTTRTQKGDTQYF. CDR3 DNA: TGCGCCAGCAGCCCCACCACCCGGACGCAGAAGGGAGATACGCAGTATTTT.

V usage is TRBV2 and J usage is TRBJ1-2; D may be TRBD1 (5 bases). The CDR3 is 13 amino acids. CDR1 and CDR2 (germline): SNHLY, FYNNEI. V dropped 6 bases and J dropped 2 bases, with 10 bases sitting between them. CDR3 DNA: TGTGCCAGCAGCTCGACAGAGAACTATGGCTACACCTTC. It yields the protein CASSSTENYGYTF.

This rearrangement joins TRBV6-5 to TRBJ2-1; a weak D match, TRBD2 (6 bases). This CDR3 has 15 amino acids. Germline V gene sequence: CDR1 MNHEY, CDR2 SVGAGI. Trimming stripped 5 bases from V and 1 base from J, with 12 bases between. For the CDR3, the DNA is TGTGCCAGCAGTCCTAGCGCCAATTCCTACAATGAGCAGTTCTTC. Translation: CASSPSANSYNEQFF.

The rearrangement links TRBV2 to TRBJ1-2; D not resolved. Germline values: CDR1 SNHLY, CDR2 FYNNEI. Deletions cut 6 bases from V and 1 base from J, with 9 bases between. This CDR3 is 13 amino acids long. This chain's CDR3 is CASSLGRNYGYTF. DNA for the CDR3: TGTGCCAGCAGCCTCGGCCGTAACTATGGCTACACCTTC.

On this clone: A far larger clone is off by one base, so a read error is likely. The CDR3 nucleotides read TGTGCCAGCAGCTTGACGGGACAGGGCAGAGACGAGCAGTACTTC. It translates to CASSLTGQGRDEQYF. This chain joins TRBV9 and TRBJ2-7, with TRBD1 matching over 9 bases. The CDR3 contains 15 residues. The germline gives CDR1 SGDLS, CDR2 YYNGEE. The V segment lost 4 bases and the J segment 5 bases; nucleotides outside the gene matches: 10.

Comments on this clone: As the CDR3 is not closed by the conserved phenylalanine or tryptophan, this likely results from a read error. The chain couples TRBV28 to TRBJ1-1, with a weak D call TRBD1 (6 bases). This CDR3 has 14 residues. Trimming removed 5 bases at V and 8 bases at J, with 18 bases between. Germline values: CDR1 MDHEN, CDR2 SYDVKM. The CDR3 sequence is CASSLPLTGREAFL. CDR3 in DNA: TGTGCCAGCAGTCTTCCCTTGACAGGCCGAGAAGCTTTCCTT.

Concerning this clone: A read error is possible here, since a much larger clone lies one base away. Other nucleotide sequences in the sample specify the same CDR3. The CDR3 sequence is CASSLRGAGTGELFF. The CDR3 DNA reads as TGTGCCAGCAGCTTACGGGGTGCAGGGACCGGGGAGCTGTTTTTT. The rearrangement links TRBV11-2 to TRBJ2-2, with D perhaps given as TRBD1 or TRBD2 (5 bases each). Trimming shortened V by 2 bases and J by 5 bases, and 12 bases separated the two germline ends. CDR1 is SGHAT, CDR2 FQNNGV, per germline. This CDR3 has 15 amino acids.

The CDR3 reads CATSRGRRGAGDEQFF. Written as DNA, the CDR3 is TGTGCCACCAGCAGGGGGAGGAGGGGCGCAGGGGATGAGCAGTTCTTC. This chain links TRBV15 with TRBJ2-1, with D possibly called TRBD1 or TRBD2 (6 bases each). The CDR3 contains 16 residues. Trimming took off 3 bases at V and 8 bases at J, with 20 bases between the two ends. Germline V CDR1 and CDR2: LNHNV, YYDKDF (reference sequence).

The chain uses TRBV11-2 and TRBJ1-2, with a tentative D call TRBD1 (6 bases). The V end was cut by 3 bases, the J end by 6 bases, with 11 bases between. Looked up from germline, CDR1 is SGHAT and CDR2 is FQNNGV. This CDR3 contains 13 residues. The chain's CDR3 is CASSFPQGHGYTF. For the CDR3, the DNA is TGTGCCAGCAGCTTTCCACAGGGCCATGGCTACACCTTC.

The chain uses TRBV28 and TRBJ1-2; D uncertain. The CDR3 contains 13 residues. Between the trimmed V and J ends, which lost 5 bases and 3 bases, there was a span of 10 bases. Germline V CDR1 and CDR2: MDHEN, SYDVKM. In nucleotides, the CDR3 is TGTGCCAGCAGTCCGAGGGCACACTATGGCTACACCTTC. Amino acid sequence: CASSPRAHYGYTF.

The chain carries TRBV28 and TRBJ2-7, with 10 bases matching TRBD1. Germline CDR1 MDHEN, CDR2 SYDVKM. V shed 5 bases and J 5 bases; nucleotides not matched to a gene: 6. The CDR3 runs 14 residues. Here the CDR3 reads CASSVTGGPDEQYF. In DNA form, the CDR3 reads TGTGCCAGCAGTGTGACAGGGGGCCCGGACGAGCAGTACTTC. The full variable domain, rest sourced from reference TRBV28 and TRBJ2-7, is DVKVTQSSRYLVKRTGEKVFLECVQDMDHENMFWYRQDPGLGLRLIYFSYDVKMKEKGDIPEGYSVSREKKERFSLILESASTNQTSMYLCASSVTGGPDEQYFGPGTRLTVT.

This clone was counted once. Given a far larger clone just one base away, this is likely a sequencing read error. Other DNA sequences of this sample code for an identical CDR3. The V and J genes are TRBV7-3 and TRBJ2-2; TRBD2 is a possible D gene (6 bases). Germline lookup yields CDR1 SGHTA and CDR2 FQGTGA. The CDR3 covers 14 residues. DNA for the CDR3: TGTGCCAGCAGCTTCGTGGCAGGGACGGGGGAACTGTTTTTT. The encoded protein is CASSFVAGTGELFF.

V usage is TRBV29-1 and J usage is TRBJ2-3, with D perhaps TRBD2 (5 bases). Between the trimmed V and J ends, which lost 3 bases and 4 bases, there was a span of 14 bases. The CDR3 is 14 residues long. Looked up from germline, CDR1 is SQVTM and CDR2 is ANQGSEA. DNA for the CDR3: TGCAGCGTTGACCCCCGTCGAGGGCCAGATACGCAGTATTTT. Protein sequence: CSVDPRRGPDTQYF.

This clone has just one count. The chain uses TRBV5-1 and TRBJ2-7; maybe TRBD1 (5 bases). This CDR3 spans 17 amino acids. Trimming pared 1 base from V and 0 bases from J, leaving 17 bases between. From germline, CDR1 is SGHRS and CDR2 YFSETQ. For the CDR3, the DNA is TGCGCCAGCAGCTTGTCTCAGGTAGGGGCCAGCTCCTACGAGCAGTACTTC. As protein: CASSLSQVGASSYEQYF.

V gene TRBV15 combines with J gene TRBJ2-5; either TRBD1 or TRBD2 may fit D (5 bases each). The CDR3 runs to 13 residues. Trimming shortened V by 8 bases and J by 2 bases, and 12 bases separated the two germline ends. Germline assignment: CDR1 LNHNV and CDR2 YYDKDF (reference sequence). CDR3 loop: CATARGSQETQYF. The CDR3 DNA reads TGTGCCACCGCCCGGGGCAGTCAAGAGACCCAGTACTTC.

The rearrangement joins TRBV28 to TRBJ2-7, with D maybe TRBD1 (6 bases). The V end lost 4 bases, the J end lost 6 bases, and 16 bases lay between the germline ends. Germline CDR1 and CDR2: MDHEN and SYDVKM. The CDR3 is 14 amino acids. This CDR3 reads CASSSPSSRGEQYF. The DNA for the CDR3 is TGTGCCAGCAGTTCCCCGAGTAGCAGGGGCGAGCAGTACTTC.

Details on this clone: This likely came from a read error, as a far larger clone is one base away. Other DNA sequences in this sample translate to the same CDR3. The chain couples TRBV6-5 to TRBJ1-1, with D tentatively TRBD1 (5 bases). The CDR3 is 15 amino acids. V shed 6 bases and J shed 5 bases, with 19 bases lying between them. Germline V gene lookup returns CDR1 MNHEY and CDR2 SVGAGI. This chain's CDR3 is CASSLDGRGWTEAFF. CDR3 bases: TGTGCCAGCAGCCTTGATGGTAGGGGATGGACTGAAGCTTTCTTT.

The table lists this clone with a count of one. The rearrangement uses TRBV19 and TRBJ2-2; D uncertain. Per germline, CDR1 LNHDA and CDR2 SQIVND (reference sequence). The CDR3 is made up of 16 amino acids. The ends were cut back, 3 bases at V and 6 bases at J, with 17 bases in the middle. This chain's CDR3 is CASSISPDGSPGELFF. As DNA, the CDR3 is TGTGCCAGTAGTATTTCCCCCGACGGGTCTCCCGGGGAGCTGTTTTTT.

Notes on this clone: This sequence is one base from a far larger clone and is likely a read error. The rearrangement joins TRBV15 to TRBJ1-4; 12 bases map to TRBD1. The CDR3 has 15 amino acids. The V segment lost 2 bases and the J segment 10 bases; nucleotides outside the gene matches: 5. The germline CDR1 and CDR2 sequences are LNHNV and YYDKDF (reference sequence). The CDR3 protein is CATSRPGQGAGKLFF. CDR3 sequence (DNA): TGTGCCACCAGCAGACCGGGACAGGGGGCTGGAAAACTGTTTTTT. Drawing the rest from reference TRBV15 and TRBJ1-4, the complete variable domain is DAMVIQNPRYQVTQFGKPVTLSCSQTLNHNVMYWYQQKSSQAPKLLFHYYDKDFNNEADTPDNFQSRRPNTSFCFLDIRSPGLGDTAMYLCATSRPGQGAGKLFFGSGTQLSVL.

The rearrangement links TRBV5-1 to TRBJ2-2, with TRBD2 matching 13 bases. The CDR3 sequence is 17 residues long. CDR1 and CDR2 (germline): SGHRS, YFSETQ. V lost 0 bases to trimming and J lost 5 bases; unmatched junction nucleotides: 4. CDR3 in DNA: TGCGCCAGCAGCTTGGAACTAGCGGGAGGGAGGACCGGGGAGCTGTTTTTT. It encodes CASSLELAGGRTGELFF.

This clone came up a few times. The J gene is TRBJ1-3, the V gene TRBV27, with D possibly TRBD1 on 5 matching bases. V was trimmed by 4 bases and J by 0 bases, leaving 7 bases between them. Germline CDR1 reads MNHEY; CDR2 reads SMNVEV (reference sequence). The CDR3 is 14 residues long. The CDR3 region has the DNA TGTGCCAGCAGTTGGGGGATCTCTGGAAACACCATATATTTT. This translates into CASSWGISGNTIYF.